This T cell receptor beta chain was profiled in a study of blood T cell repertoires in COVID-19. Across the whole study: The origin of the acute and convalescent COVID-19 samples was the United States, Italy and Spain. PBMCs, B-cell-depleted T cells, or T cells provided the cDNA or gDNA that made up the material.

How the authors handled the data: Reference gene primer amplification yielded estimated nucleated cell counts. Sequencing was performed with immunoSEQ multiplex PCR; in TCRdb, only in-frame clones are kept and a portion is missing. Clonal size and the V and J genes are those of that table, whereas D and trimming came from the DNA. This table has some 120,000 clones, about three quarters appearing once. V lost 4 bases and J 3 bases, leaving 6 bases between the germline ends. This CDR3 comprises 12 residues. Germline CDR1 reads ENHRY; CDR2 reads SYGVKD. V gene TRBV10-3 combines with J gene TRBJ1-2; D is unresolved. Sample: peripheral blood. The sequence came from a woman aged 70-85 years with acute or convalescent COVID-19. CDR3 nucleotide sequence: TGTGCCATCAGTGCCCGGGACTATGGCTACACCTTC. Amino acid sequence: CAISARDYGYTF.